The following is a TCR beta chain sequence with its context. This specimen belongs to a study of blood T cells in healthy people across ages. A J-beta primer mix and a sample-barcoded 5' primer were used in a second PCR of about 7 to 12 cycles. TCRdb processed the 5' RACE reads anew with MiXCR; each CDR3 protein has one entry. The sample holds 1.5 million to 2 million distinct CDR3 sequences; roughly two fifths are singletons and the top ten take approximately 22%. V dropped 6 bases and J dropped 5 bases, with 16 bases sitting between them. Germline CDR1 reads DFQATT; CDR2 reads SNEGSKA (reference sequence). The CDR3 consists of 13 residues.

The source of this sequence is a human donor in good health. The chain combines TRBV20-1 with TRBJ2-5; perhaps D is TRBD1 or TRBD2 (5 bases each). The specimen was blood. The CDR3 loop reads CSAPGPWGETQYF. CDR3 DNA sequence: TGCAGTGCCCCCGGGCCCTGGGGGGAGACCCAGTACTTC.